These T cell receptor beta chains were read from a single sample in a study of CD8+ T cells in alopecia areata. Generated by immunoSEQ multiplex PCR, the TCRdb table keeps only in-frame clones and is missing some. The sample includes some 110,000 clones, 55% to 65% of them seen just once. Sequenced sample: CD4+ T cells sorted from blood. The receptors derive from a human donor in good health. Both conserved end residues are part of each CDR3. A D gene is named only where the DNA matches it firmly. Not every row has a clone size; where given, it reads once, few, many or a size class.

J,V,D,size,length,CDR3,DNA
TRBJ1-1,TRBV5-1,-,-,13,CASSQSGRTEAFF,TGCGCCAGCAGCCAATCGGGCAGAACTGAAGCTTTCTTT
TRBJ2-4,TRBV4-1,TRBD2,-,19,CASSQDWIAGALAKNIQYF,TGCGCCAGCAGCCAAGATTGGATAGCGGGGGCTCTAGCCAAAAACATTCAGTACTTC
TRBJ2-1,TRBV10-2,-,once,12,CASSDPPAEQFF,TGCGCCAGCAGTGATCCCCCCGCTGAGCAGTTCTTC
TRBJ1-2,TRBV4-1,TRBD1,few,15,CASSHPDRDDYGYTF,TGCGCCAGCAGCCATCCCGACAGGGACGACTATGGCTACACCTTC
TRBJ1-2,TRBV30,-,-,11,CAWSPVGGYTF,TGTGCCTGGAGTCCTGTCGGTGGCTACACCTTC
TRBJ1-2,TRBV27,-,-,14,CASREGTLLYGYTF,TGTGCCAGTCGAGAAGGGACACTCCTCTATGGCTACACCTTC
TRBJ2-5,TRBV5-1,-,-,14,CASSLPQALETQYF,TGCGCCAGCAGCTTGCCTCAGGCATTGGAGACCCAGTACTTC
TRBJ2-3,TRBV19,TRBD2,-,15,CASTESGGSTDTQYF,TGTGCCAGTACAGAAAGCGGGGGGAGCACAGATACGCAGTATTTT
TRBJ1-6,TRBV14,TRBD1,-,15,CASSHPTGRDSPLHF,TGTGCCAGCAGCCACCCGACAGGGAGGGATTCACCCCTCCACTTT
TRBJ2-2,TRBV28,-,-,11,CASQGTGELFF,TGTGCCAGCCAAGGCACCGGGGAGCTGTTTTTT
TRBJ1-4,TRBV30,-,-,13,CAWSGARGEKLFF,TGTGCCTGGAGTGGGGCCCGAGGGGAAAAACTGTTTTTT
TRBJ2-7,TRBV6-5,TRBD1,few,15,CASSYSGTGVAEQYF,TGTGCCAGCAGTTATTCCGGGACAGGGGTTGCCGAGCAGTACTTC
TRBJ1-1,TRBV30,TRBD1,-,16,CAWNPPTGTGRTEAFF,TGTGCCTGGAATCCTCCGACCGGGACAGGGCGAACTGAAGCTTTCTTT
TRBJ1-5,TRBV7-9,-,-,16,CASSLVRVGSNQPQHF,TGTGCCAGCAGCCTCGTTCGGGTCGGTAGCAATCAGCCCCAGCATTTT